This T cell receptor beta chain stems from a study of graft-versus-host responses after intestinal transplantation. Study in general: Every recipient underwent anti-thymocyte globulin induction, then tacrolimus and steroids for three to four years. The study, taken as a whole, reports: Association was observed between peak circulating GvH clone levels and early post-transplant HvG declines. Graft-versus-host to host-versus-graft clonal ratios in allografts were high in patients with graft-donor T cell macrochimerism. GvH clones occurred in recipient marrow; some first appeared in ileum or blood.

Libraries were prepared by immunoSEQ multiplex PCR; TCRdb keeps only in-frame clonotypes and omits some of them. This sample has 50,000 or so clones; around 90% occur once, and the top ten carry 2.5%. The CDR3 has 13 amino acids. The junction had 3 bases not matched to a gene; V was cut back by 4 bases and J by 4 bases. CDR1 and CDR2 (germline): SQVTM, ANQGSEA. Comment on this clone: Its cognate antigen is unknown.

The J gene is TRBJ2-3, the V gene TRBV29-1, with 9 bases identical to TRBD2. This clonotype was sampled from a human donor who was the organ donor for an intestinal transplant. Sequencing used unstimulated CD4+ T cells sorted from spleen or lymph node cells, obtained before transplant. The CDR3 DNA reads as TGCAGCGTTGCAGCGGGAGGTGCAGATACGCAGTATTTT. Its translation: CSVAAGGADTQYF.